Reported below is one TCR beta chain. The sample originates from a study of cytomegalovirus exposure and HLA in healthy donors. Germline V lookup: CDR1 SGHNT, CDR2 YENEEA. Trimming pared 2 bases from V and 5 bases from J, leaving 9 bases between. This CDR3 spans 13 amino acids. Primers: 60 Vbeta forward and 13 Jbeta reverse. Using immunoSEQ multiplex PCR, the repertoire was profiled, and TCRdb retains in-frame clones only, with some absent. Of about 140,000 clones listed, approximately 67% are singletons. The sample consisted of PBMCs. The chain links TRBV11-3 to TRBJ2-5; D uncertain. The source of this sequence is an older woman in good health and CMV-seronegative. CDR3 nucleotides: TGTGCCAGCAGCTTAAGCCCCGTGGAGACCCAGTACTTC. It specifies CASSLSPVETQYF.